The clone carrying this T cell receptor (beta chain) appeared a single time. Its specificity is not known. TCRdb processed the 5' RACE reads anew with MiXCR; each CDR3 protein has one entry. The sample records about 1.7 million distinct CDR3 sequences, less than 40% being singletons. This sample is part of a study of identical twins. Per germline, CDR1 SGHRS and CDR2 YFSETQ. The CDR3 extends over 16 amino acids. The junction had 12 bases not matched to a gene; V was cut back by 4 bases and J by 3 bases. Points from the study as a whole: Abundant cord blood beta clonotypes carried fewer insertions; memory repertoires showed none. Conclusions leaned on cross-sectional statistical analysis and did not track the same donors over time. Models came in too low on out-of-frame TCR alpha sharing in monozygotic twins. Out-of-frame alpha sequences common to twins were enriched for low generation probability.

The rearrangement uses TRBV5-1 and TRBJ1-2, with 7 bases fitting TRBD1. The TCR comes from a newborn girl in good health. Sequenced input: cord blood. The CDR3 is CASSTRQGPFDYGYTF. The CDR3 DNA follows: TGCGCCAGCAGCACAAGACAGGGTCCCTTTGACTATGGCTACACCTTC.